These 2 T cell receptor beta chains originate from one sample sequenced in a study of blood T cell repertoires in COVID-19. Assay: immunoSEQ multiplex PCR; the TCRdb copy retains only in-frame clones and omits some. The table includes more than 100,000 clones, roughly 84% detected once. The specimen was peripheral blood. These receptors were taken from a woman older than 75 with acute or convalescent COVID-19.

The V gene is TRBV7-8, the J gene TRBJ2-1, with D perhaps TRBD1 (5 bases). The CDR3 is 15 amino acids. Germline CDR1 SGHVS, CDR2 FQNEAQ. The V end was cut by 5 bases, the J end by 5 bases, with 16 bases between. CDR3 bases: TGTGCCAGCAGCGCGCGGACAAATAAAAACAATGAGCAGTTCTTC. Translating gives CASSARTNKNNEQFF.

The rearrangement links TRBV2 to TRBJ2-7, with 9 bases that match TRBD1. CDR1 is SNHLY and CDR2 is FYNNEI in the germline V gene. The junction had 4 bases not matched to a gene; V was cut back by 5 bases and J by 2 bases. The CDR3 consists of 14 residues. CDR3 bases: TGTGCCAGCAGTCGGGACAGGGTAACCTACGAGCAGTACTTC. Translated: CASSRDRVTYEQYF.